These 28 T cell receptor beta chains were all obtained from the same sample, sequenced in a study of T cells after yellow fever vaccination. TCRdb re-derived calls from the 5' RACE reads in MiXCR, one entry per CDR3 protein. The profile shows about 130,000 distinct CDR3 sequences, more than 7.5% of them singletons. The source was CD8+ T cells sorted from PBMCs, collected on the day of the yellow fever booster vaccination. These receptors all stem from a young man who received the YFV17D yellow fever vaccine.

The V and J genes are TRBV19 and TRBJ2-1; the D is unclear. The CDR3 length is 15 residues. Germline V CDR1 and CDR2: LNHDA, SQIVND (reference sequence). Trimming stripped 4 bases from V and 0 bases from J, with 10 bases between. CDR3 amino acids: CASSNIPSSYNEQFF. In nucleotides, the CDR3 is TGTGCCAGTAGTAATATACCGAGCTCCTACAATGAGCAGTTCTTC.

The rearrangement links TRBV19 to TRBJ1-1, with a tentative D call TRBD1 (6 bases). Trimming took off 10 bases at V and 1 base at J, with 13 bases between the two ends. Germline CDR1 and CDR2: LNHDA and SQIVND (reference sequence). This CDR3 region has 13 residues. Written as DNA, the CDR3 is TGTGCCACCGCGGACAGTTCGAACACTGAAGCTTTCTTT. Translated, it gives CATADSSNTEAFF.

This clonotype is categorized as medium-sized (0.01 to 0.1%). The genes are TRBV7-2 and TRBJ2-1; 11 positions agree with TRBD2. The CDR3 is made up of 15 amino acids. Germline-derived CDR1 and CDR2 are SGHTA and FQGNSA. V was clipped by 6 bases and J by 7 bases; unmatched bases: 8. DNA for the CDR3: TGTGCCAGCAGTTTCGGACTAGCGGGTGGGAATGAGCAGTTCTTC. It specifies CASSFGLAGGNEQFF.

The sample holds many counts of this clonotype. The chain has TRBV7-8 and TRBJ2-5; 10 positions match TRBD2. Germline loops: CDR1 SGHVS, CDR2 FQNEAQ. V trimming: 4 bases; J trimming: 4 bases; junction bases outside the gene matches: 6. The CDR3 has 15 residues. The CDR3 nucleotides are TGTGCCAGCAGCTCCGAGCGGGGGGGTAGAGAGACCCAGTACTTC. Translating gives CASSSERGGRETQYF.

The table lists this clonotype with a few counts. V is TRBV9 and J is TRBJ2-1, with 8 nucleotides matching TRBD2. The CDR3 totals 16 residues. Germline-derived CDR1 and CDR2 are SGDLS and YYNGEE. The V and J ends lost 4 bases and 5 bases, in that order; junction bases with no gene match: 11. The CDR3 is CASSTPRVAGNNEQFF. The CDR3 DNA follows: TGTGCCAGCAGCACGCCCCGGGTAGCGGGGAACAATGAGCAGTTCTTC.

This clonotype was counted a few times. The chain is built from TRBV20-1 and TRBJ2-1; 9 bases line up with TRBD2. This CDR3 has 12 amino acids. Trimming removed 5 bases from V and 7 bases from J; junction bases left unmatched: 3. The V gene's germline CDR1 is DFQATT and CDR2 SNEGSKA (reference sequence). This chain's CDR3 is CSALSGGNEQFF. The CDR3 nucleotides are TGCAGTGCTCTTAGCGGGGGAAATGAGCAGTTCTTC.

The rearrangement joins TRBV6-5 to TRBJ1-6, with D tentatively TRBD1 (6 bases). The germline V gene encodes CDR1 MNHEY and CDR2 SVGAGI. The CDR3 runs 17 residues. Deletions cut 1 base from V and 9 bases from J, with 19 bases between. This chain's CDR3 is CASSYLGHLYLGSPLHF. For the CDR3, the DNA is TGTGCCAGCAGTTACTTGGGACACCTCTACCTCGGTTCACCCCTCCACTTT.

The gene calls are TRBV4-1 and TRBJ1-1; D is undetermined. Germline CDR1 MGHRA, CDR2 YSYEKL. Trimming took off 5 bases at V and 0 bases at J, with 16 bases between the two ends. The CDR3 covers 16 residues. The CDR3 reads CASSGRIRALNTEAFF. CDR3 coding DNA: TGCGCCAGCAGCGGAAGGATACGGGCCCTGAACACTGAAGCTTTCTTT.

This chain uses TRBV5-1 with TRBJ1-1, with D uncertain. Germline V gene data show CDR1 as SGHRS and CDR2 as YFSETQ. Trimming took off 3 bases at V and 5 bases at J, with 14 bases between the two ends. CDR3 length: 14 amino acids. CDR3 in DNA: TGCGCCAGCAGCTCTGGGGTCCTGGAGACTGAAGCTTTCTTT. It encodes CASSSGVLETEAFF.

V usage is TRBV4-1 and J usage is TRBJ2-7; 10 bases match TRBD2. Trimming at V came to 4 bases and at J to 2 bases, leaving 20 bases not matched to a gene. This CDR3 is 20 amino acids long. The germline gives CDR1 MGHRA, CDR2 YSYEKL. CDR3 coding DNA: TGCGCCAGCAGCCGCGTGCCCCCCGGTAGCGGGGGGTCACGAACCTACGAGCAGTACTTC. This codes for CASSRVPPGSGGSRTYEQYF.

This clonotype was seen more than once but under ten times. This chain links TRBV7-6 with TRBJ2-1; D is perhaps TRBD1 or TRBD2 (6 bases each). The germline V and J ends were trimmed by 5 bases and 9 bases, with 17 bases remaining between them. The CDR3 has 14 amino acids. Germline lookup yields CDR1 SGHVS and CDR2 FNYEAQ. DNA for the CDR3: TGTGCCAGCAGCCACAGGGCGGGGTCCGCTGAGCAGTTCTTC. As protein: CASSHRAGSAEQFF.

This clonotype was picked up many times. The CDR3 DNA reads as TGTGCCAGCAGTGTATCTCAGGGGGCCTATCCCTATGGCTACACCTTC. Amino acid sequence: CASSVSQGAYPYGYTF. This chain connects TRBV25-1 to TRBJ1-2; 8 bases map to TRBD1. The J segment lost 4 bases and the V segment lost 4 bases, leaving 11 bases of the junction unmatched. The CDR3 is 16 residues long. The germline CDR1 and CDR2 sequences are MGHDK and SYGVNS.

This clonotype was counted only a few times. The chain joins TRBV20-1 to TRBJ2-1, with D possibly called TRBD1 or TRBD2 (6 bases each). The CDR3 is 14 amino acids. The ends were cut back, 4 bases at V and 7 bases at J, with 17 bases in the middle. Germline values: CDR1 DFQATT, CDR2 SNEGSKA (reference sequence). CDR3 DNA sequence: TGCAGTGCTATGTTCCCGTGGAGGGGGAATGAGCAGTTCTTC. It specifies CSAMFPWRGNEQFF.

V is TRBV7-2 and J is TRBJ2-7, with D hard to call. Trimming pared 2 bases from V and 5 bases from J, leaving 4 bases between. The CDR3 consists of 11 residues. From germline, CDR1 is SGHTA and CDR2 FQGNSA. The CDR3 sequence is CASSLLNEQYF. The CDR3 DNA reads TGTGCCAGCAGCTTATTAAACGAGCAGTACTTC.

A few counts support this clonotype. V is TRBV7-9 and J is TRBJ2-5, with TRBD1 identical over 7 bases. The CDR3 is 15 residues long. Germline V lookup: CDR1 SEHNR, CDR2 FQNEAQ (reference sequence). J lost 4 bases, V lost 5 bases, and 10 bases had no gene match. The CDR3, as DNA: TGTGCCAGCAGCCGTCGGCGACAGGGCGGAGAGACCCAGTACTTC. Amino acid sequence: CASSRRRQGGETQYF.

This clonotype was recorded at least ten times. The chain is built from TRBV7-2 and TRBJ2-7; the match to TRBD1 covers 11 bases. The germline V gene has CDR1 SGHTA and CDR2 FQGNSA. V gave up 2 bases and J gave up 2 bases; unmatched junction bases: 2. This CDR3 spans 15 amino acids. This chain's CDR3 is CASSLPGQGAYEQYF. The CDR3, as DNA: TGTGCCAGCAGCTTACCGGGACAGGGGGCCTACGAGCAGTACTTC.

This clonotype has a count of ten or more. The V and J genes are TRBV24-1 and TRBJ1-1; D perhaps matches TRBD1 (5 bases). V gave up 7 bases and J gave up 5 bases, with 13 bases separating them. There are 13 residues in the CDR3. CDR1 and CDR2 from the germline V gene are KGHDR and SFDVKD. The CDR3 spells CATSQGEVTEAFF. In nucleotides, the CDR3 is TGTGCCACCAGCCAGGGTGAAGTGACTGAAGCTTTCTTT.

V and J are TRBV29-1 and TRBJ2-1; D not resolved. Germline V lookup: CDR1 SQVTM, CDR2 ANQGSEA. Trimming stripped 6 bases from V and 5 bases from J, with 11 bases between. The CDR3 runs to 12 residues. The CDR3 loop reads CSVRPPNNEQFF. DNA of the CDR3: TGCAGCGTGCGACCACCGAACAATGAGCAGTTCTTC.

This clonotype showed up many times. CDR3 protein: CATSRHDSTDTQYF. The CDR3 DNA reads as TGTGCCACCAGCAGACACGACAGCACAGATACGCAGTATTTT. The chain links TRBV15 to TRBJ2-3; no reliable D call. CDR3 length: 14 residues. Germline loops: CDR1 LNHNV, CDR2 YYDKDF (reference sequence). The V gene lost 2 bases and the J gene lost 0 bases, with 6 bases spanning the gap. Full variable domain (rest looked up from reference TRBV15 and TRBJ2-3): DAMVIQNPRYQVTQFGKPVTLSCSQTLNHNVMYWYQQKSSQAPKLLFHYYDKDFNNEADTPDNFQSRRPNTSFCFLDIRSPGLGDTAMYLCATSRHDSTDTQYFGPGTRLTVL.

This clonotype came up a few times. The genes are TRBV19 and TRBJ2-7; the D gene could be TRBD1 or TRBD2 (5 bases each). This CDR3 is built from 15 residues. Germline assignment: CDR1 LNHDA and CDR2 SQIVND (reference sequence). With 1 base removed from V and 1 base from J, the gap between germline ends came to 11 bases. The CDR3 sequence: CASSIGRESSYEQYF. The CDR3 DNA reads TGTGCCAGTAGTATAGGCAGGGAGTCGTCCTACGAGCAGTACTTC.

This clonotype showed up just a few times. The chain employs TRBV11-2 and TRBJ2-7; 8 positions agree with TRBD1. Germline V lookup: CDR1 SGHAT, CDR2 FQNNGV. The V segment lost 2 bases and the J segment 3 bases; nucleotides outside the gene matches: 6. The CDR3 sequence is 15 residues long. The CDR3 nucleotides read TGTGCCAGCAGCTTACCCGGGACAGGTGTCTACGAGCAGTACTTC. Its translation is CASSLPGTGVYEQYF.

This clonotype was seen a few times. The CDR3 DNA sequence: TGTGCCAGCAGCTTACAAGCGGGGGACATTGGGACCCAGTACTTC. The encoded protein is CASSLQAGDIGTQYF. The rearrangement joins TRBV11-1 to TRBJ2-5, with 8 nucleotides matching TRBD2. V dropped 2 bases and J dropped 7; count of bases not matched to a gene: 9. Germline assignment: CDR1 SGHAT and CDR2 FQDESV (reference sequence). The CDR3 has 15 residues.

This clonotype was observed a handful of times. The chain is built from TRBV29-1 and TRBJ2-2, with D hard to call. Germline V gene data show CDR1 as SQVTM and CDR2 as ANQGSEA. V was shortened by 5 bases and J by 2 bases, with 9 bases between the two germline ends. The CDR3 runs to 13 residues. Here the CDR3 reads CSVIGSNTGELFF. In DNA form, the CDR3 reads TGCAGCGTTATCGGGTCTAACACCGGGGAGCTGTTTTTT.

This clonotype has a handful of counts. The chain carries TRBV5-5 and TRBJ1-2; 8 positions match TRBD1. Trimming at V came to 0 bases and at J to 6 bases, leaving 4 bases not matched to a gene. This CDR3 spans 14 amino acids. Germline loops: CDR1 SGHKS, CDR2 YYEKEE (reference sequence). The CDR3 bases are TGTGCCAGCAGCTTGGGGGCAGGGGGCGATGGCTACACCTTC. As protein: CASSLGAGGDGYTF.

This clonotype was seen a few times. This chain joins TRBV6-5 and TRBJ1-4, with TRBD1 matching 7 bases. Losses at the gene ends were 0 bases for V and 13 bases for J; bases not matched to a gene: 2. CDR1 MNHEY and CDR2 SVGAGI come from the germline V gene. The CDR3 is 12 amino acids. CDR3 in DNA: TGTGCCAGCAGTTACTCAGGGACAGCACTGTTTTTT. It specifies CASSYSGTALFF.

This clonotype was counted between two and nine times. The chain's CDR3 is CASSASGGMNTEAFF. The CDR3, as DNA: TGTGCCAGCAGCGCGTCGGGGGGAATGAACACTGAAGCTTTCTTT. The chain uses TRBV6-1 and TRBJ1-1; TRBD1 might be the D (5 bases). The ends were cut back, 6 bases at V and 0 bases at J, with 14 bases in the middle. This CDR3 spans 15 amino acids. From germline, CDR1 is MNHNS and CDR2 SASEGT.

This clonotype was found a few times. V usage is TRBV11-2 and J usage is TRBJ2-7; D unclear. Germline V gene data show CDR1 as SGHAT and CDR2 as FQNNGV. Trimming removed 3 bases at V and 5 bases at J, with 11 bases between. This CDR3 has 13 residues. The CDR3 reads CASSFGSVDEQYF. The CDR3 nucleotides read TGTGCCAGCAGCTTTGGCAGTGTGGACGAGCAGTACTTC.

The rearrangement uses TRBV4-2 and TRBJ2-1; D not resolved. Germline lookup yields CDR1 LGHNA and CDR2 YNFKEQ. The CDR3 covers 16 residues. Trimming took off 2 bases at V and 5 bases at J, with 16 bases between the two ends. This chain's CDR3 is CASSQTALVPDNEQFF. CDR3 bases: TGTGCCAGCAGCCAAACGGCCCTAGTACCTGACAATGAGCAGTTCTTC.